The clone carrying this T cell receptor (beta chain) was recorded a few times. Antigen: not known. This entry is derived from a study of T cells in Graves' hyperthyroidism and ophthalmopathy. On the study more broadly: Blood was drawn when the patient was first diagnosed and still untreated.

Study results and limitations: Ophthalmopathy, as predicted by the model, came a median roughly 6.5 months after the prediction.

Germline V gene lookup returns CDR1 DFQATT and CDR2 SNEGSKA (reference sequence). The CDR3 covers 15 residues. Losses at the gene ends were 3 bases for V and 4 bases for J; bases not matched to a gene: 10. Using RNA transcripts as the source, TCR beta CDR3 regions were amplified. The HTBI primer set was used in a first-round RT-PCR of the TCR CDR3. TCRdb analysed the multiplex PCR reads with MiXCR anew, one entry per CDR3 protein. The profile covers 500,000 to 600,000 distinct CDR3 sequences, with approximately 16% appearing a single time and around a sixth taken by the ten largest. This TCR was sampled from a woman aged 18-29 years with Graves' hyperthyroidism. The chain links TRBV20-1 to TRBJ2-7; TRBD2 aligns across 9 bases. Material for sequencing was blood. The CDR3 DNA reads TGCAGTGCTAGGCGTATTAGCGGGAGTCTATACGAGCAGTACTTC. It encodes CSARRISGSLYEQYF.